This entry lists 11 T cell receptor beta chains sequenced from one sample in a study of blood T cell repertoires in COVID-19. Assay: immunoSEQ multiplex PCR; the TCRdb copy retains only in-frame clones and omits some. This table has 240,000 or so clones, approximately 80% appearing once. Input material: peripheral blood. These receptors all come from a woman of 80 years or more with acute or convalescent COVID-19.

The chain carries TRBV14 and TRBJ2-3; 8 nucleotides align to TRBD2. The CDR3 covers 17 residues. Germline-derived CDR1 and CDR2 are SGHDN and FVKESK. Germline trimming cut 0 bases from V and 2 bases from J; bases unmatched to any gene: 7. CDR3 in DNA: TGTGCCAGCAGCCAAGATCGGGGCGGGGGGTCCACAGATACGCAGTATTTT. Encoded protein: CASSQDRGGGSTDTQYF. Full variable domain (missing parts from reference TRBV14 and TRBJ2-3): EAGVTQFPSHSVIEKGQTVTLRCDPISGHDNLYWYRRVMGKEIKFLLHFVKESKQDESGMPNNRFLAERTGGTYSTLKVQPAELEDSGVYFCASSQDRGGGSTDTQYFGPGTRLTVL.

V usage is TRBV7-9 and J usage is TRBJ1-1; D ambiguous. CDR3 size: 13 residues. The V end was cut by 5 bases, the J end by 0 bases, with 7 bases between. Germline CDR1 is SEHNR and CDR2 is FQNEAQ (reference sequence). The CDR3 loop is CASSRELNTEAFF. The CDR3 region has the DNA TGTGCCAGCAGCCGGGAGCTGAACACTGAAGCTTTCTTT.

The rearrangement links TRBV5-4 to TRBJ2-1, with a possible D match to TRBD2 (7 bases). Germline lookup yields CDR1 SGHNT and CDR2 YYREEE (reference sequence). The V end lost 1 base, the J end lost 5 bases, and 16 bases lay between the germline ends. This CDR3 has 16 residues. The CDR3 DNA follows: TGTGCCAGCAGCTTGCCGGGGGGCGCGGTCCACAATGAGCAGTTCTTC. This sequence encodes CASSLPGGAVHNEQFF.

CDR3 amino acids: CATSRDQTVDEKLFF. DNA for the CDR3: TGTGCCACCAGCAGAGATCAGACAGTAGATGAAAAACTGTTTTTT. The chain carries TRBV15 and TRBJ1-4; TRBD1 is a possible D gene (5 bases). CDR3 size: 15 residues. V dropped 0 bases and J dropped 6 bases, with 11 bases sitting between them. CDR1 LNHNV and CDR2 YYDKDF come from the germline V gene (reference sequence). The entire variable domain, with the rest obtained from reference TRBV15 and TRBJ1-4, is as follows: DAMVIQNPRYQVTQFGKPVTLSCSQTLNHNVMYWYQQKSSQAPKLLFHYYDKDFNNEADTPDNFQSRRPNTSFCFLDIRSPGLGDTAMYLCATSRDQTVDEKLFFGSGTQLSVL.

This chain's CDR3 is CASQWEEDTEAFF. The CDR3 nucleotides are TGTGCCAGCCAGTGGGAGGAAGACACTGAAGCTTTCTTT. This chain connects TRBV2 to TRBJ1-1, with D unresolved. Trimming left V 8 bases short and J 3 bases short, with 13 bases between. Germline V gives CDR1 SNHLY, CDR2 FYNNEI. The CDR3 totals 13 residues.

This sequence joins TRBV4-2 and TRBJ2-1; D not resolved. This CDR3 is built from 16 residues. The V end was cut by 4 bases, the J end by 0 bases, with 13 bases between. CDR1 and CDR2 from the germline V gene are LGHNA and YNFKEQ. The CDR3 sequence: CASSLHFDSSYNEQFF. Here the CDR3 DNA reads TGTGCCAGCAGCCTCCACTTCGATAGCTCCTACAATGAGCAGTTCTTC.

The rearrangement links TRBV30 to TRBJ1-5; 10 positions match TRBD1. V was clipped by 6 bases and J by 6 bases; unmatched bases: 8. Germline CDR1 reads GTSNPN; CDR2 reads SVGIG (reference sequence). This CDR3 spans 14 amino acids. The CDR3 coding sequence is TGTGCCTGCCCAGGACAGGGGGGACTTCAGCCCCAGCATTTT. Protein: CACPGQGGLQPQHF.

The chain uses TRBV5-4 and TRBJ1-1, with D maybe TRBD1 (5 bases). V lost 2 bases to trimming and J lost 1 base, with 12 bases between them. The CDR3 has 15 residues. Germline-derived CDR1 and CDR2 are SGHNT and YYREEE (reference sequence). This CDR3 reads CASSLLDSKNTEAFF. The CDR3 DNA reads TGTGCCAGCAGCTTATTAGACAGCAAGAACACTGAAGCTTTCTTT.

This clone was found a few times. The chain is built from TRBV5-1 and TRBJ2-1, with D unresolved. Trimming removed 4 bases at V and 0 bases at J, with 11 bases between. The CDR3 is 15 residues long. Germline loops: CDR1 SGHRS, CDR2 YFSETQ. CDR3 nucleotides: TGCGCCAGCAGCCCGGGTCAGAGCTCCTACAATGAGCAGTTCTTC. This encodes CASSPGQSSYNEQFF.

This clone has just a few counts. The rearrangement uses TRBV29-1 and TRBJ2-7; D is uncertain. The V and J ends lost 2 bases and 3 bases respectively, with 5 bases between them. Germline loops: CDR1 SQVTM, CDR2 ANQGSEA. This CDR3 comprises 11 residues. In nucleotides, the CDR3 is TGCAGCGTTGAAAACAGCTACGAGCAGTACTTC. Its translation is CSVENSYEQYF.

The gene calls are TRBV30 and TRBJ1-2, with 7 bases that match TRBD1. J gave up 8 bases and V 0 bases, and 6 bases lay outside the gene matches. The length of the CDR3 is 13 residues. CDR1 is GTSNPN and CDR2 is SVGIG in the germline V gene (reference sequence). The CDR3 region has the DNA TGTGCCTGGAGTGTACAAGGAGGGGGCGGCTACACCTTC. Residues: CAWSVQGGGGYTF. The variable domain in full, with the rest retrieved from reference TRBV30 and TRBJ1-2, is SQTIHQWPATLVQPVGSPLSLECTVEGTSNPNLYWYRQAAGRGLQLLFYSVGIGQISSEVPQNLSASRPQDRQFILSSKKLLLSDSGFYLCAWSVQGGGGYTFGSGTRLTVV.